The 15 T cell receptor beta chains below come from one sample, sequenced in a study of T cell responses to AZD1222 COVID-19 vaccine. The protocol was immunoSEQ multiplex PCR, while the TCRdb copy is restricted to in-frame clones and leaves out a portion. The data contain 150,000 to 200,000 clones, approximately 88% of them singletons. Sequenced here: peripheral blood, sampled 28 days after the second AZD1222 dose. These receptors originate from an adult who received the AZD1222 COVID-19 vaccine.

V usage is TRBV15 and J usage is TRBJ2-5; 7 bases map to TRBD2. Germline assignment: CDR1 LNHNV and CDR2 YYDKDF (reference sequence). Losses at the gene ends were 0 bases for V and 1 base for J; bases not matched to a gene: 5. This CDR3 is built from 16 residues. The CDR3 coding sequence is TGTGCCACCAGCAGAGATCCGGGGGGACCCCAAGAGACCCAGTACTTC. Amino acid sequence: CATSRDPGGPQETQYF.

V gene TRBV2 combines with J gene TRBJ2-3; 8 positions agree with TRBD2. Germline V CDR1 and CDR2: SNHLY, FYNNEI. The V gene end was trimmed by 6 bases and the J gene end by 2 bases; junction bases not matched to a gene: 7. This CDR3 is 15 amino acids long. The CDR3 protein is CASSLRRGVTDTQYF. The CDR3 DNA is TGTGCCAGCAGCCTCCGGCGGGGGGTCACAGATACGCAGTATTTT.

V and J are TRBV5-6 and TRBJ2-1; D perhaps matches TRBD1 (6 bases). CDR1 is SGHDT, CDR2 YYEEEE, per germline. Trimming took 2 bases from V and 4 from J, leaving 13 bases between them. The CDR3 has 15 amino acids. Here the CDR3 reads CASSFGGRKYNEQFF. The CDR3 DNA reads as TGTGCCAGCAGCTTTGGGGGCCGGAAATACAATGAGCAGTTCTTC.

The V and J genes are TRBV14 and TRBJ2-4; D call uncertain. Trimming stripped 2 bases from V and 8 bases from J, with 7 bases between. CDR1 SGHDN and CDR2 FVKESK come from the germline V gene. The CDR3 consists of 12 residues. The CDR3, as DNA: TGTGCCAGCAGCCAAACTGGGTACATTCAGTACTTC. The encoded protein is CASSQTGYIQYF.

The chain employs TRBV11-3 and TRBJ2-7, with D perhaps matching TRBD1 (5 bases). The germline V gene has CDR1 SGHNT and CDR2 YENEEA. V dropped 5 bases and J dropped 13 bases, with 21 bases sitting between them. CDR3 length: 13 residues. CDR3 loop: CASSPRWGADVYF. The CDR3 DNA follows: TGTGCCAGCAGCCCGAGGTGGGGCGCGGATGTCTACTTC.

The chain recombines TRBV11-2 with TRBJ1-6; unclear D gene. V lost 8 bases and J lost 7, with 12 bases in between. The germline V gene encodes CDR1 SGHAT and CDR2 FQNNGV. CDR3 length: 13 residues. The CDR3: CASSGEGNSPLHF. CDR3 DNA sequence: TGTGCCAGCTCCGGGGAGGGAAATTCACCCCTCCACTTT. Using reference TRBV11-2 and TRBJ1-6 for the parts outside the CDR3, the full variable domain is EAGVAQSPRYKIIEKRQSVAFWCNPISGHATLYWYQQILGQGPKLLIQFQNNGVVDDSQLPKDRFSAERLKGVDSTLKIQPAKLEDSAVYLCASSGEGNSPLHFGNGTRLTVT.

Turning to this clone: At the DNA level, this CDR3 is encoded by other sequences in the same sample as well. The chain links TRBV9 to TRBJ1-6; 9 nucleotides line up with TRBD1. Germline V CDR1 and CDR2: SGDLS, YYNGEE. Trimming cost V 0 bases and J 8 bases; bases outside gene matches: 0. This CDR3 region has 14 residues. Written as DNA, the CDR3 is TGTGCCAGCAGCGTAGGACAGGGGGATTCACCCCTCCACTTT. It yields the protein CASSVGQGDSPLHF.

V gene TRBV6-5 combines with J gene TRBJ2-1; D is possibly TRBD1 (6 bases). The germline CDR1 and CDR2 sequences are MNHEY and SVGAGI. The CDR3 spans 14 residues. Trimming took 6 bases from V and 7 from J, leaving 16 bases between them. DNA of the CDR3: TGTGCCAGCAGAGTGTTTGGGGGCAAAAATGAGCAGTTCTTC. It translates to CASRVFGGKNEQFF.

CDR3 residues: CASSLVRGLGAMSSYNEQFF. As DNA, the CDR3 is TGCGCCAGCAGCTTGGTTCGGGGGTTGGGCGCAATGAGCTCCTACAATGAGCAGTTCTTC. V is TRBV5-1 and J is TRBJ2-1; a weak D match, TRBD2 (6 bases). Germline V gene data show CDR1 as SGHRS and CDR2 as YFSETQ. The CDR3 spans 20 residues. V gave up 0 bases and J gave up 0 bases, with 22 bases separating them.

V usage is TRBV7-2 and J usage is TRBJ2-1; D call uncertain. V shed 5 bases and J shed 7 bases, with 6 bases lying between them. Germline values: CDR1 SGHTA, CDR2 FQGNSA. The CDR3 spans 11 residues. The CDR3 here is CASSALNEQFF. CDR3 DNA sequence: TGTGCCAGCAGCGCCCTTAATGAGCAGTTCTTC.

The V gene is TRBV7-2, the J gene TRBJ1-2; no reliable D call. Germline-derived CDR1 and CDR2 are SGHTA and FQGNSA. Trimming took off 5 bases at V and 4 bases at J, with 14 bases between the two ends. CDR3 length: 14 amino acids. The DNA for the CDR3 is TGTGCCAGCAGCCGTCTTACAGCCCTCTATGGCTACACCTTC. It is translated as CASSRLTALYGYTF.

This rearrangement joins TRBV11-2 to TRBJ1-6; tentative D call: TRBD1 (5 bases). CDR1 SGHAT and CDR2 FQNNGV come from the germline V gene. Trimming took off 1 base at V and 13 bases at J, with 14 bases between the two ends. There are 14 residues in the CDR3. The CDR3: CASSLGGNQLPLHF. The CDR3 DNA sequence: TGTGCCAGCAGCTTAGGGGGCAATCAGCTCCCCCTCCACTTT.

The rearrangement uses TRBV2 and TRBJ2-3; tentative D call: TRBD1 (7 bases). Trimming shortened V by 5 bases and J by 2 bases, and 14 bases separated the two germline ends. Germline-derived CDR1 and CDR2 are SNHLY and FYNNEI. This CDR3 has 15 residues. The CDR3 region is CASSTQGGPTDTQYF. CDR3 DNA: TGTGCCAGCAGTACCCAGGGGGGCCCCACAGATACGCAGTATTTT.

The V and J genes are TRBV29-1 and TRBJ1-5; no clear D gene. This CDR3 has 16 residues. The germline gives CDR1 SQVTM, CDR2 ANQGSEA. Trimming shortened V by 0 bases and J by 0 bases, and 12 bases separated the two germline ends. Written as DNA, the CDR3 is TGCAGCGTTGAAGATCCTGAACTGACTAGCAATCAGCCCCAGCATTTT. Translation gives CSVEDPELTSNQPQHF.

The chain links TRBV3-1 (or the pseudogene TRBV3-2) to TRBJ1-1; D not resolved. This CDR3 contains 13 residues. Germline V gene sequence: CDR1 LGHDT, CDR2 YNNKEL (reference sequence). V was clipped by 3 bases and J by 11 bases, with 16 bases between them. CDR3 DNA: TGTGCCAGCAGCCAGGACCCTAGCTCCCGGGCTTTCTTT. This encodes CASSQDPSSRAFF.